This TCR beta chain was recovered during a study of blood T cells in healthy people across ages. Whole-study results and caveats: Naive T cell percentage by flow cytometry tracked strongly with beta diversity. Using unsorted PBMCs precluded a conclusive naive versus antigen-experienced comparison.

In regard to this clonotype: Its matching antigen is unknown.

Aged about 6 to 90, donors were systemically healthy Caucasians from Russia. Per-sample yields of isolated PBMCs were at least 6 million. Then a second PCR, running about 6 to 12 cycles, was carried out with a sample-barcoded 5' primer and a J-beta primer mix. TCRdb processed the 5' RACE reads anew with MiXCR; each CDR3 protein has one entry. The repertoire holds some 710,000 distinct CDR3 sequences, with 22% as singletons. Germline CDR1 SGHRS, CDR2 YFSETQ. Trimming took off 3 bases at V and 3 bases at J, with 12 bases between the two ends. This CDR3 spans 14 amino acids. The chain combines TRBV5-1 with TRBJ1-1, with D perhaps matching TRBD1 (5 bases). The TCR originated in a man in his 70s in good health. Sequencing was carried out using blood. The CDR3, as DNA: TGCGCCAGCAGCTGGATGGACACGGACACTGAAGCTTTCTTT. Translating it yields CASSWMDTDTEAFF.